Below are 15 T cell receptor beta chains sequenced from a single sample in a study of shared T cell receptors in the human thymus. The data were produced by immunoSEQ multiplex PCR, yet TCRdb's version contains in-frame clones alone and is incomplete. The sample gives about 380,000 clones, about 95% of which show up once; 0.015% to 0.025% is in the top ten. The sample consisted of thymocytes. Source of these receptors: a human donor.

V gene TRBV29-1 combines with J gene TRBJ1-2; D gene uncertain. This CDR3 contains 11 residues. Germline CDR1 reads SQVTM; CDR2 reads ANQGSEA. The V and J ends lost 2 bases and 7 bases respectively, with 8 bases between them. CDR3 nucleotides: TGCAGCGTTGAACGTTCATCTGGCTACACCTTC. It is translated as CSVERSSGYTF.

The rearrangement links TRBV5-4 to TRBJ2-2; 8 bases fit TRBD2. V shed 4 bases and J 6 bases; nucleotides not matched to a gene: 8. Germline assignment: CDR1 SGHNT and CDR2 YYREEE (reference sequence). The CDR3 is made up of 15 amino acids. CDR3 sequence reads: CASSPSSGLAGELFF. In DNA, the CDR3 is TGTGCCAGCAGCCCATCTAGCGGGTTGGCCGGGGAGCTGTTTTTT.

A single count supports this clone. The V and J genes are TRBV28 and TRBJ1-2; perhaps TRBD1 as D (5 bases). Germline V lookup: CDR1 MDHEN, CDR2 SYDVKM. V gave up 3 bases and J gave up 5 bases, with 16 bases separating them. The CDR3 sequence is 15 residues long. The CDR3 sequence is CASSFTDTGKYGYTF. CDR3 nucleotides: TGTGCCAGCAGTTTCACAGATACAGGAAAATATGGCTACACCTTC.

The V gene is TRBV28, the J gene TRBJ2-7; D gene uncertain. The ends were cut back, 2 bases at V and 0 bases at J, with 14 bases in the middle. The germline V gene encodes CDR1 MDHEN and CDR2 SYDVKM. The CDR3 is 16 residues long. The CDR3: CASSLRPRHSSYEQYF. CDR3 nucleotides: TGTGCCAGCAGTTTAAGGCCCCGACACAGCTCCTACGAGCAGTACTTC.

The chain couples TRBV29-1 to TRBJ2-7; 7 bases line up with TRBD2. With 6 bases clipped from V and 1 base from J, the junction kept 3 bases outside the gene matches. Germline V CDR1 and CDR2: SQVTM, ANQGSEA. CDR3 length: 12 amino acids. In nucleotides, the CDR3 is TGCAGCGTCCTTAGCGGGTCCTACGAGCAGTACTTC. Translation gives CSVLSGSYEQYF.

The J gene is TRBJ1-5, the V gene TRBV28, with 12 bases identical to TRBD1. Germline V gene lookup returns CDR1 MDHEN and CDR2 SYDVKM. The junction had 17 bases not matched to a gene; V was cut back by 10 bases and J by 1 base. This CDR3 has 19 residues. This chain's CDR3 is CATQNSPGTGGVSNQPQHF. CDR3 in DNA: TGTGCCACGCAAAACTCCCCCGGGACAGGGGGCGTCAGCAATCAGCCCCAGCATTTT.

This clone was observed once. The rearrangement uses TRBV5-1 and TRBJ2-2; TRBD1 agrees at 7 bases. The germline V gene has CDR1 SGHRS and CDR2 YFSETQ. The CDR3 consists of 15 residues. Trimming at V came to 4 bases and at J to 5 bases, leaving 8 bases not matched to a gene. The CDR3 coding sequence is TGCGCCAGCAGCCCCAGGGACAGCGCGACCGGGGAGCTGTTTTTT. Protein sequence: CASSPRDSATGELFF.

The rearrangement links TRBV13 to TRBJ2-2; 10 bases map to TRBD2. Germline V gene sequence: CDR1 PRHDT, CDR2 FYEKMQ (reference sequence). Losses at the gene ends were 5 bases for V and 7 bases for J; bases not matched to a gene: 13. This CDR3 is 17 amino acids long. CDR3 in DNA: TGTGCCAGCAGCAACCTTAAAGCGGGAGGGCCAAGCGGGGAGCTGTTTTTT. This sequence encodes CASSNLKAGGPSGELFF.

This clone has just one count. V usage is TRBV9 and J usage is TRBJ2-1; 9 bases map to TRBD2. CDR1 is SGDLS, CDR2 YYNGEE, per germline. This CDR3 has 14 residues. With V trimmed by 3 bases and J by 7 bases, 5 bases remained unmatched. Written as DNA, the CDR3 is TGTGCCAGCAGCGACCGACTAGCGGCTAATGAGCAGTTCTTC. It is translated as CASSDRLAANEQFF. The full variable domain, completed using reference TRBV9 and TRBJ2-1, is DSGVTQTPKHLITATGQRVTLRCSPRSGDLSVYWYQQSLDQGLQFLIQYYNGEERAKGNILERFSAQQFPDLHSELNLSSLELGDSALYFCASSDRLAANEQFFGPGTRLTVL.

The chain combines TRBV27 with TRBJ2-7; the match to TRBD2 covers 10 bases. CDR1 is MNHEY and CDR2 is SMNVEV in the germline V gene (reference sequence). The CDR3 covers 18 residues. The junction had 12 bases not matched to a gene; V was cut back by 4 bases and J by 0 bases. CDR3 protein: CASSYSGPSGSISYEQYF. Here the CDR3 DNA reads TGTGCCAGCAGTTACTCCGGGCCTAGCGGGAGCATCTCCTACGAGCAGTACTTC.

J is TRBJ2-7 and V is TRBV7-2, with 12 bases identical to TRBD2. The V gene end was trimmed by 6 bases and the J gene end by 6 bases; junction bases not matched to a gene: 21. Germline V gives CDR1 SGHTA, CDR2 FQGNSA. CDR3 length: 19 residues. The CDR3 nucleotides are TGTGCCAGCAGTCCGAGGCGGGGCCTAGCGGGAGGGCGTAGGGGCGAGCAGTACTTC. Translation: CASSPRRGLAGGRRGEQYF. Full variable domain (outside the CDR3, taken from reference TRBV7-2 and TRBJ2-7): GAGVSQSPSNKVTEKGKDVELRCDPISGHTALYWYRQSLGQGLEFLIYFQGNSAPDKSGLPSDRFSAERTGGSVSTLTIQRTQQEDSAVYLCASSPRRGLAGGRRGEQYFGPGTRLTVT.

Points on this clone: A read error may produce the germline difference seen at one junction end. The chain joins TRBV7-7 to TRBJ2-2, with 9 bases that match TRBD2. Germline CDR1 reads SSHAT; CDR2 reads FNYEAQ (reference sequence). The length of the CDR3 is 21 residues. The CDR3 spells CASSLAGEVYSGSPNTGELFF. The CDR3 DNA is TGTGCTAGCAGCTTAGCGGGAGAGGTTTACTCGGGGTCCCCGAACACCGGGGAGCTGTTTTTT.

The chain recombines TRBV27 with TRBJ2-1; D is uncertain. The germline gives CDR1 MNHEY, CDR2 SMNVEV (reference sequence). The CDR3 loop spans 15 amino acids. Trimming took 5 bases from V and 1 from J, leaving 12 bases between them. The CDR3 nucleotides read TGTGCCAGCAGTCGTGATATTCCGTCCTACAATGAGCAGTTCTTC. It yields the protein CASSRDIPSYNEQFF.

V and J are TRBV4-2 and TRBJ2-2; D ambiguous. Trimming removed 0 bases at V and 3 bases at J, with 8 bases between. Looked up from germline, CDR1 is LGHNA and CDR2 is YNFKEQ. This CDR3 spans 15 amino acids. The CDR3 DNA is TGTGCCAGCAGCCAAGATCCAGACTACACCGGGGAGCTGTTTTTT. Protein: CASSQDPDYTGELFF.

V gene TRBV19 combines with J gene TRBJ1-1; 7 nucleotides match TRBD1. Germline V CDR1 and CDR2: LNHDA, SQIVND (reference sequence). V dropped 6 bases and J dropped 1; count of bases not matched to a gene: 2. There are 13 residues in the CDR3. CDR3 residues: CASSTGENTEAFF. DNA of the CDR3: TGTGCCAGTAGCACAGGGGAGAACACTGAAGCTTTCTTT.